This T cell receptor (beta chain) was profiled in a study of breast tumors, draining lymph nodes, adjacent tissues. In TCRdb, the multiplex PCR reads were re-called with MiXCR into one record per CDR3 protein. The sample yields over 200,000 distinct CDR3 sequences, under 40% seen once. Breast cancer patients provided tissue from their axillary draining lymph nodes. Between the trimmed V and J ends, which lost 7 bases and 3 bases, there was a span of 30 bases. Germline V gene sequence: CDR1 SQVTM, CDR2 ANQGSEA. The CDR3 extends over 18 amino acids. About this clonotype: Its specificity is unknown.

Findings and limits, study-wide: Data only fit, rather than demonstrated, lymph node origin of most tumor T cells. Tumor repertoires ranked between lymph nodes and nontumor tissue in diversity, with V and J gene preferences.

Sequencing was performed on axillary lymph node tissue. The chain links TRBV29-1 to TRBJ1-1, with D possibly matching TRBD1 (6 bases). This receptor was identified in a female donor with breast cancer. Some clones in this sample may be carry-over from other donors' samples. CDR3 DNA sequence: TGCAGCGCAGGGGAGGTGAGGCGGCTGGTCCTAGACCACACTGAAGCTTTCTTT. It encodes CSAGEVRRLVLDHTEAFF. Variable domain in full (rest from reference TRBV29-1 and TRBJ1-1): SAVISQKPSRDICQRGTSLTIQCQVDSQVTMMFWYRQQPGQSLTLIATANQGSEATYESGFVIDKFPISRPNLTFSTLTVSNMSPEDSSIYLCSAGEVRRLVLDHTEAFFGQGTRLTVV.